Below are 9 T cell receptor beta chains sequenced from a single sample in a study of T-cell memory formation after mild COVID-19. TCRdb analysed the 5' RACE reads with MiXCR anew, one entry per CDR3 protein. Among roughly 300,000 distinct CDR3 sequences listed, 7.5% to 9.5% were seen once. Sequences were obtained from PBMCs or a T cell subset sorted from them (not recorded which). The receptors shown here come from a man in his late teens or twenties who had mild COVID-19 (a few samples of this study predate the infection). Cell type and time point are not known.

In this sample, this clonotype turned up a few times. This chain joins TRBV21-1 and TRBJ1-3; TRBD1, the table's D call, was not compared with the DNA. TRBV21-1 is flagged as a pseudogene. The length of the CDR3 is 15 residues. DNA of the CDR3: TGTGCCAGCAGCAAAGGGAGGACAGCTGGAAACACCATATATTTT. This sequence encodes CASSKGRTAGNTIYF.

The CDR3 loop reads CASSRGLMDSPLHF. The CDR3 bases are TGCGCCAGCAGTAGGGGGTTAATGGATTCACCCCTCCACTTT. The J gene is TRBJ1-6, the V gene TRBV5-1; possible D gene TRBD1, 6 bases. Trimming took off 5 bases at V and 8 bases at J, with 14 bases between the two ends. The CDR3 is 14 residues long. Germline CDR1 SGHRS, CDR2 YFSETQ.

This clonotype has just a few counts. The CDR3 reads CASSLDLGPGNTIYF. CDR3 bases: TGTGCCAGCAGTCTCGACTTGGGGCCTGGAAACACCATATATTTT. The J gene is TRBJ1-3, the V gene TRBV12-3 or TRBV12-4; D is perhaps TRBD1 (5 bases). V lost 5 bases, J lost 2 bases, and 13 bases lay in between. The CDR3 spans 15 residues.

This chain connects TRBV4-1 to TRBJ2-7; D is undetermined. Trimming pared 11 bases from V and 2 bases from J, leaving 19 bases between. The CDR3 runs 14 residues. Looked up from germline, CDR1 is MGHRA and CDR2 is YSYEKL. CDR3 amino acids: CAAGRSDAAYEQYF. CDR3 coding DNA: TGCGCCGCCGGACGCTCGGACGCCGCCTACGAGCAGTACTTC.

Note on this clonotype: A much larger clone sits a single nucleotide away, making a read error possible. This chain uses TRBV5-1 with TRBJ2-4; 11 bases align to TRBD2. With 6 bases clipped from V and 11 bases from J, the junction kept 10 bases outside the gene matches. The germline V gene encodes CDR1 SGHRS and CDR2 YFSETQ. This CDR3 spans 14 amino acids. CDR3: CASIPTTSGAFQYF. For the CDR3, the DNA is TGCGCCAGCATCCCGACGACTAGCGGGGCGTTTCAGTACTTC.

This clonotype was observed many times. The J gene is TRBJ2-7, the V gene TRBV7-2; no definite D call. CDR3 size: 15 residues. The germline V gene has CDR1 SGHTA and CDR2 FQGNSA. V was pared by 1 base and J by 4 bases, with 14 bases between. Here the CDR3 reads CASSLEAMTHYEQYF. DNA of the CDR3: TGTGCCAGCAGCTTAGAAGCAATGACTCATTACGAGCAGTACTTC. Looking up the rest from reference TRBV7-2 and TRBJ2-7 gives the full variable domain: GAGVSQSPSNKVTEKGKDVELRCDPISGHTALYWYRQSLGQGLEFLIYFQGNSAPDKSGLPSDRFSAERTGGSVSTLTIQRTQQEDSAVYLCASSLEAMTHYEQYFGPGTRLTVT.

This clonotype has a count of ten or more. J is TRBJ2-1 and V is TRBV5-1; 14 nucleotides line up with TRBD2. CDR1 and CDR2 from the germline V gene are SGHRS and YFSETQ. The CDR3 consists of 15 residues. V trimming: 4 bases; J trimming: 7 bases; junction bases outside the gene matches: 4. The CDR3 is CASSARTSGGNEQFF. CDR3 nucleotides: TGCGCCAGCAGCGCACGGACTAGCGGGGGGAATGAGCAGTTCTTC.

The chain combines TRBV10-3 with TRBJ1-5; D is perhaps TRBD1 (5 bases). Trimming took 4 bases from V and 0 from J, leaving 10 bases between them. This CDR3 has 15 residues. The germline CDR1 and CDR2 sequences are ENHRY and SYGVKD. DNA of the CDR3: TGTGCCATCAGTGCCGGGACGGATAGCAATCAGCCCCAGCATTTT. It codes for CAISAGTDSNQPQHF.

The rearrangement joins TRBV11-2 to TRBJ2-1; TRBD1 matches at 9 bases. This CDR3 region has 15 residues. The germline V gene has CDR1 SGHAT and CDR2 FQNNGV. The V and J ends lost 1 base and 7 bases, in that order; junction bases with no gene match: 5. For the CDR3, the DNA is TGTGCCAGCAGCTTAGTTGGGACAGGGAGGAATGAGCAGTTCTTC. It encodes CASSLVGTGRNEQFF.